This record covers a single T cell receptor (beta chain). Antigen: not known. Original processing notes: Junction-only sequences without quality scores were provided by ImmunoSEQ, so filtering was different. TCRdb keeps only in-frame clones here, not all; method: immunoSEQ multiplex PCR. V, J and clone size are those of that table, while D and trimming were read from the DNA. This table holds some 580,000 clones, more than 95% found once. Naive-designated CD8 cells lacked CD45RO, were positively enriched for CCR7, and omitted terminally differentiated effector memory CD45RA+ cells. The record originates from a study of shared clonotypes between healthy human individuals. Whole-study context: Three CD4 naive, three CD4 memory, two CD8 naive and one CD8 memory plate were used per donor. General observations from the study: When compared with the clonotypes that were shared by all four sorted-subset donors, the non-shared clonotypes turned out to have lower generation probabilities.

The CDR3 is 14 residues long. V was cut by 7 bases and J by 1 base, with 10 bases left in between. Germline V CDR1 and CDR2: MDHEN, SYDVKM. The chain combines TRBV28 with TRBJ2-2; the D gene is possibly TRBD1 (6 bases). The TCR was taken from a man aged 30 to 45 in good health. The material sequenced was naive CD8+ T cells sorted from blood. In DNA form, the CDR3 reads TGTGCCAGCACCGTGACAGGGAACACCGGGGAGCTGTTTTTT. Translated, it gives CASTVTGNTGELFF.